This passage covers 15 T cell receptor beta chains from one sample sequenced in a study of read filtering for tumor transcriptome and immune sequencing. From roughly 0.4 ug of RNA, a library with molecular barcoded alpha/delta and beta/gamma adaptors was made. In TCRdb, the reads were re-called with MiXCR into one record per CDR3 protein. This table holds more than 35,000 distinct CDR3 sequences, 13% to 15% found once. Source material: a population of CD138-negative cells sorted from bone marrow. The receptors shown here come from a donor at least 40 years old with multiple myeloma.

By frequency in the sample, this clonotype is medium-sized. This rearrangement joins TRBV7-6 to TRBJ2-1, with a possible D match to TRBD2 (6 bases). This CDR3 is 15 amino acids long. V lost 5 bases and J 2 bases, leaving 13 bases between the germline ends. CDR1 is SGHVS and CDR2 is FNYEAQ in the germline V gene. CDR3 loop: CASSPPDYPYNEQFF. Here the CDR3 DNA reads TGTGCCAGCAGCCCACCGGACTATCCCTACAATGAGCAGTTCTTC.

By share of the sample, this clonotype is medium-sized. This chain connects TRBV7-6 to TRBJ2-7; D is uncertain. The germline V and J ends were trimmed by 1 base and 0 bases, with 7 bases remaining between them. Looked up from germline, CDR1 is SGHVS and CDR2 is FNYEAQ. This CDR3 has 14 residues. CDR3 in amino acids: CASSLGAGSYEQYF. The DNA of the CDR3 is TGTGCCAGCAGCTTAGGGGCAGGCTCCTACGAGCAGTACTTC.

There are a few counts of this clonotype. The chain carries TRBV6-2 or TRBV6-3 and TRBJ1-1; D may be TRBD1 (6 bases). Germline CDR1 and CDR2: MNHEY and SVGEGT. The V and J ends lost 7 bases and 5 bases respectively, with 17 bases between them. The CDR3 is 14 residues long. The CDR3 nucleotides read TGTGCCAGCAACCCGATCGGGGGCGGGACTGAAGCTTTCTTT. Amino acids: CASNPIGGGTEAFF.

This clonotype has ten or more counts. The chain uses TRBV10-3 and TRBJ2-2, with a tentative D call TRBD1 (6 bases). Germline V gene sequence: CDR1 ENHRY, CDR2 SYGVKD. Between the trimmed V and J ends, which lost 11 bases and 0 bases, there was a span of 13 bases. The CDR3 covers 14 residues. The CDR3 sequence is CAVQGHANTGELFF. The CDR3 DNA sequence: TGTGCCGTCCAGGGACACGCGAACACCGGGGAGCTGTTTTTT.

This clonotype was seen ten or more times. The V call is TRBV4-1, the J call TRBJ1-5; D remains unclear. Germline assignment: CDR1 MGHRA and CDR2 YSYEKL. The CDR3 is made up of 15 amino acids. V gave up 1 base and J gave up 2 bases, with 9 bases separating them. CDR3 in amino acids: CASSQGWRGNQPQHF. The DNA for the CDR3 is TGCGCCAGCAGCCAAGGGTGGAGGGGCAATCAGCCCCAGCATTTT.

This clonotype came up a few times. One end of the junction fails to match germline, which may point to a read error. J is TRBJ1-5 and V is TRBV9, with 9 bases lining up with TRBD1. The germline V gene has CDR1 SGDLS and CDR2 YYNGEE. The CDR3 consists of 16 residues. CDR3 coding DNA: TGTGCCAGCGGCGGAGGGACAGGGAATAGCAATCAGTCCCAGCATTTT. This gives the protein CASGGGTGNSNQSQHF.

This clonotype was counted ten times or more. Here the CDR3 DNA reads TGCAGTGCTAACAGGGGGGAGATCCAGCCCCAGCATTTT. Protein: CSANRGEIQPQHF. V is TRBV20-1 and J is TRBJ1-5, with 8 bases that match TRBD1. With V trimmed by 4 bases and J by 7 bases, 6 bases remained unmatched. The CDR3 has 13 residues. CDR1 and CDR2 (germline): DFQATT, SNEGSKA (reference sequence).

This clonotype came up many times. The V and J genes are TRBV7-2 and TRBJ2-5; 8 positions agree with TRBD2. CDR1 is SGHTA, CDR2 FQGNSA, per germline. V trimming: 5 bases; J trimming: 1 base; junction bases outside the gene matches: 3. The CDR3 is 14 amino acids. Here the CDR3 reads CASSRGGLQETQYF. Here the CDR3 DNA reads TGTGCCAGCAGCCGGGGGGGGCTCCAAGAGACCCAGTACTTC. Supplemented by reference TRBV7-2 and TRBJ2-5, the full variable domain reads GAGVSQSPSNKVTEKGKDVELRCDPISGHTALYWYRQSLGQGLEFLIYFQGNSAPDKSGLPSDRFSAERTGGSVSTLTIQRTQQEDSAVYLCASSRGGLQETQYFGPGTRLLVL.

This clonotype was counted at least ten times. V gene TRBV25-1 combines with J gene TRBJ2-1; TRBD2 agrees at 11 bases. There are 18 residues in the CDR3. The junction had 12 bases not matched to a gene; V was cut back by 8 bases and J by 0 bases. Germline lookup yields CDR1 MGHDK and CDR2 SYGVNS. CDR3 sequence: CASPMASGGLISYNEQFF. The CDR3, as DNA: TGTGCCAGCCCTATGGCTAGCGGGGGGTTAATCTCCTACAATGAGCAGTTCTTC.

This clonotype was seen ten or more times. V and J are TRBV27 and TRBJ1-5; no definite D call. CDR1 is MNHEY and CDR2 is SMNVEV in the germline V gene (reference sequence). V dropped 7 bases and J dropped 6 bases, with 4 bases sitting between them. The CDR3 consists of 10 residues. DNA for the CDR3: TGTGCCAGCATGAGTCAGCCCCAGCATTTT. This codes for CASMSQPQHF.

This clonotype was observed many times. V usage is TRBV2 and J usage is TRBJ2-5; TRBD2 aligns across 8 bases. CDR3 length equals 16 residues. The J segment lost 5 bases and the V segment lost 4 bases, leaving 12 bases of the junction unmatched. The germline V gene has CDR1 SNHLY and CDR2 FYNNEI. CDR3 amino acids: CASSGGVGGAKETQYF. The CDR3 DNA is TGTGCCAGCAGTGGAGGCGTCGGGGGGGCCAAGGAGACCCAGTACTTC.

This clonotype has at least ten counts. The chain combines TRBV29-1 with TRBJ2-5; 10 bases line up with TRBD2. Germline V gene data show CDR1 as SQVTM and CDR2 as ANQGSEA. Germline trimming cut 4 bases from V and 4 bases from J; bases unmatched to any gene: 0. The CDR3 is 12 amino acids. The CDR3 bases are TGCAGCGTTGGACTAGCGGGAGAGACCCAGTACTTC. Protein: CSVGLAGETQYF.

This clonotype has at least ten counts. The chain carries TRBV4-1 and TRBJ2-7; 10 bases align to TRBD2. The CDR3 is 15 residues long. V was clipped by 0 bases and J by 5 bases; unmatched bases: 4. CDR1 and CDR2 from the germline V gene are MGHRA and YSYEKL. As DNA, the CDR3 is TGCGCCAGCAGCCAAGAGTCTAGCGGGGGAGACGAGCAGTACTTC. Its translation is CASSQESSGGDEQYF.

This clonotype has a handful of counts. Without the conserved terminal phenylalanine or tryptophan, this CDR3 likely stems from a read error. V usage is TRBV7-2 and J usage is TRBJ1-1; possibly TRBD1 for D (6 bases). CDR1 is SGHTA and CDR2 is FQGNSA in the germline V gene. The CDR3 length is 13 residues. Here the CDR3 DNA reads TGCGCCAGCAGCCTCCTCCAGGACAGTAAAGCTTTCCTT. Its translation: CASSLLQDSKAFL.

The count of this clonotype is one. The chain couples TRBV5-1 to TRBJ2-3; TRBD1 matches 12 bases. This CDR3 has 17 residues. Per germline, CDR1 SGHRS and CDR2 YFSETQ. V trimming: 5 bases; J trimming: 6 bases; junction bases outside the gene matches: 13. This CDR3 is CASSEQRGQGASDTQYF. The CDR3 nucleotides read TGCGCCAGCAGTGAACAGCGGGGACAGGGGGCATCGGATACGCAGTATTTT.